This TCR beta chain is drawn from a study of cytomegalovirus exposure and HLA in healthy donors. General study results and limits: An analysis done earlier found most TCR beta V segments productive about 87% or about 30% of the time.

As concerns this clone: Its antigen is still unknown.

PCR amplification relied on 60 Vbeta primers (plus 13 Jbeta primers). Profiling relied on immunoSEQ multiplex PCR, and the TCRdb table lists in-frame clones only, not all of them. This table holds about 200,000 clones, 82% found once. Trimming removed 0 bases at V and 9 bases at J, with 4 bases between. The germline V gene has CDR1 SGHNT and CDR2 YYREEE (reference sequence). CDR3 length: 11 amino acids. The sequenced sample consisted of PBMCs. This receptor was identified in a boy younger than 10 in good health and CMV-seronegative. The chain links TRBV5-4 to TRBJ2-1; D not certain. The CDR3 bases are TGTGCCAGCAGCTTGGGAGGTGAGCAGTTCTTC. Translated, it gives CASSLGGEQFF.